This TCR beta chain was identified during a study of T cell responses to AZD1222 COVID-19 vaccine (dated by TCRdb to the early 2020s). The study in broad terms: Because spike-specific TCR depth and breadth did not differ between the two schedules, AZD1222 recipients who got a second dose at roughly 4 weeks were pooled with those who got a second dose at roughly 12 weeks. TCR sequencing covered over 230 trial participants: 200 to 210 given two doses of AZD1222 and 26 given two doses of MenACWY control vaccine. Trial participants were enrolled by age into 18-55, 56-69 and 70-plus year subgroups, with approximately 150, 28 and 58 TCR-sequenced participants respectively. What the study reported, not specific to this receptor: Because no day 14 peak-response samples were available, repertoires were characterized only after the peak T cell response. Epitopes outside the regions mutated in the B.1.351 and B.1.1.7 variants were reportedly recognized by nearly half of the unique spike-specific TCRs. Most participants were white British and females outnumbered males, and the authors suggested that clonal diversity may have been underestimated. Conclusions about previously exposed vaccinees are limited because only a handful of AZD1222 recipients were SARS-CoV-2 seropositive at baseline. The 56-69-year group was small, and its depth increase did not reach significance, likely because of low power. A significant rise in spike-specific TCR breadth and depth was observed after two AZD1222 doses relative to day 0 and relative to MenACWY recipients. Vaccine-associated CD4 TCRs spanned the whole spike protein, with dominant responses in regions 160-218 and 743-854.

The CDR3 sequence holds 12 residues, the cysteine and phenylalanine included. CDR3 DNA is the only sequence kept; it has 36 bases, read in frame from the first base. The germline V gene (reference sequence) specifies LGHDT as CDR1 and YNNKEL as CDR2. V is pared back by 10 bases and J by 2 bases, with 11 bases lying between the germline termini. Regarding this clone: Which antigen it targets is not known. Per-base qualities were not stored, and no clone one base away is much larger.

Interpreted using the paper, the time point label stands for: baseline before first vaccination. Vaccinee samples came from UK trials COV001 and COV002, including a single-blind randomized controlled phase 2/3 trial of AZD1222 (ChAdOx1 nCoV-19) in healthy adults. For TCRbeta chain sequencing, PBMC samples were collected from trial participants at day 0 and at day 28 after the second dose. The CDR3 regions of human TCRbeta chains were subjected to immunosequencing. The original pipeline was this. Repertoire TCRs were matched against a reference library of SARS-CoV-2-specific TCRs generated with the MIRA antigen-specificity platform. Breadth meant the fraction of unique TCRs that were SARS-CoV-2-associated, whereas depth meant the fraction of total T cells that were SARS-CoV-2-associated. Each spike-specific TCR was assigned to its reactive spike region and to a CD4 or CD8 class using the MIRA data. Log10-transformed breadth and depth values were compared by one-way ANOVA with Sidak's multiple comparisons tests. TCRdb mirrors the immuneACCESS table, restricted to in-frame sequences. Some clones are absent from its copies; in checked studies, under half trace to an unresolved V gene, and the reason for the others is unknown. That table is the source of V, J and clone size, and D and trimming were worked out from the DNA. This sample gives approximately 80,000 clones in total; 70% to 90% of them show up just once. The top ten clonotypes cover around 5% of the sample.

The receptor's source is an adult in good health. The source material was peripheral blood, sampled on day 0 of AZD1222 vaccination. The chain is encoded by TRBV3-1 (or the pseudogene TRBV3-2) joined to TRBJ2-5; confidence is insufficient to name the D gene. The CDR3 protein: CATGYWQETQYF. Read as DNA, the sequence is TGTGCCACCGGTTACTGGCAAGAGACCCAGTACTTC.